A selection of T cell receptor beta chains follows, all from one sample in a study of T cell repertoires in cytomegalovirus infection. These receptors' antigens are unknown. Via MiXCR, TCRdb re-called the reads, giving one row per CDR3 protein. This sample has about 400,000 distinct CDR3 sequences, with 34% found just once. The sample consisted of cultured PBMCs, taken from culture after CMV antigen stimulation. All receptors come from a human donor in good health (CMV status not recorded). Some clones in this sample may be carry-over from other donors' samples. Both conserved end residues are part of each CDR3. The D gene is left open where the match is weak. Not all rows give a size; the values are once, few, many and, for expanded clones, a class.

TRBD1	NA	TRBV28	TRBJ1-2	CASSPPGQGDGYTF
TRBD1	NA	TRBV7-9	TRBJ1-2	CASSLPGQGHGYTF
TRBD2	few	TRBV19	TRBJ2-1	CASRPRLAATYNEQFF
TRBD2	few	TRBV29-1	TRBJ2-1	CSGRTSGRYNEQFF
NA	once	TRBV20-1	TRBJ1-6	CSARDEGGKNSPLHF
TRBD2	few	TRBV5-1	TRBJ2-5	CASSLMLAGQETQYF
NA	few	TRBV6-5	TRBJ1-1	CASSYNRQREAFF
NA	NA	TRBV18	TRBJ1-1	CASSPGGARDTEAFF
NA	once	TRBV6-6	TRBJ2-1	CASSFRTARVDEQFF
TRBD1	NA	TRBV5-4	TRBJ2-3	CASSGGQGRADTQYF
NA	NA	TRBV20-1	TRBJ2-1	CSARPGTHYNEQFF
NA	NA	TRBV18	TRBJ2-3	CASSPPSLGTDTQYF
NA	many	TRBV7-2	TRBJ1-2	CASSLARLGGYTF
TRBD2	few	TRBV24-1	TRBJ2-7	CATSDRTRSDEQYF
NA	few	TRBV7-2	TRBJ2-3	CASSRPGRRSTDTQYF
NA	NA	TRBV29-1	TRBJ2-1	CSVIKGFTRNEQFF
NA	NA	TRBV6-5	TRBJ2-1	CASSQRTAGHNEQFF
TRBD2	few	TRBV6-5	TRBJ2-1	CASSFEGGSDEQFF
TRBD2	NA	TRBV12-5	TRBJ2-1	CASGLASGRANNEQFF
NA	many	TRBV10-3	TRBJ1-2	CAISTRSGNGYTF
NA	NA	TRBV14	TRBJ2-6	CASSHLVVETGANVLTF
TRBD1	many	TRBV7-8	TRBJ2-1	CASSPGTGRYNEQFF